Each of the 21 T cell receptor beta chains below was sequenced from the same sample in a study of T cell responses to AZD1222 COVID-19 vaccine. Sequencing was performed with immunoSEQ multiplex PCR; in TCRdb, only in-frame clones are kept and a portion is missing. The table has over 75,000 clones, around 90% seen once. The input for sequencing was peripheral blood, taken 28 days after the second AZD1222 dose. All receptors come from an adult who received the AZD1222 COVID-19 vaccine.

V gene TRBV5-4 combines with J gene TRBJ2-3; 13 bases are shared with TRBD2. The CDR3 sequence is 17 residues long. V shed 4 bases, J shed 6 bases, and the junction held 11 bases outside the gene matches. CDR1 is SGHNT and CDR2 is YYREEE in the germline V gene (reference sequence). The CDR3 is CASSAGLAGPLGDTQYF. The CDR3 nucleotides read TGTGCCAGCAGCGCGGGACTAGCGGGGCCTCTAGGGGATACGCAGTATTTT.

The chain links TRBV2 to TRBJ2-7; 10 nucleotides line up with TRBD1. Trimming took 5 bases from V and 2 from J; bases not matched to a gene: 12. The CDR3 is 17 amino acids. Germline V CDR1 and CDR2: SNHLY, FYNNEI. CDR3: CASSRGGPGQGTYEQYF. The CDR3 DNA reads TGTGCCAGCAGTCGTGGGGGGCCGGGACAGGGGACCTACGAGCAGTACTTC.

J is TRBJ1-2 and V is TRBV5-4, with 7 bases matching TRBD1. V dropped 6 bases and J dropped 2; count of bases not matched to a gene: 4. Germline loops: CDR1 SGHNT, CDR2 YYREEE (reference sequence). The CDR3 covers 13 residues. As DNA, the CDR3 is TGTGCCAGCACCATACAGGGGAACTATGGCTACACCTTC. Translation: CASTIQGNYGYTF.

The chain employs TRBV2 and TRBJ1-2, with TRBD1 matching over 7 bases. V lost 6 bases and J lost 0; bases outside the gene matches: 13. The CDR3 has 17 amino acids. Germline V gene sequence: CDR1 SNHLY, CDR2 FYNNEI. This CDR3 is CASSFRATGITNYGYTF. The DNA of the CDR3 is TGTGCCAGCAGCTTTCGGGCGACAGGGATAACTAACTATGGCTACACCTTC.

The chain combines TRBV7-8 with TRBJ2-2, with D possibly being TRBD1 or TRBD2 (6 bases each). V was clipped by 5 bases and J by 6 bases, with 10 bases between them. The CDR3 runs 13 residues. The germline CDR1 and CDR2 sequences are SGHVS and FQNEAQ. CDR3 amino acids: CASSRGPAGELFF. DNA for the CDR3: TGTGCCAGCAGCCGGGGGCCCGCCGGGGAGCTGTTTTTT.

The CDR3 region is CASSQEQGQAFF. The CDR3 bases are TGTGCCAGCAGCCAGGAACAGGGACAAGCTTTCTTT. This rearrangement joins TRBV3-1 (or the pseudogene TRBV3-2) to TRBJ1-1; D is perhaps TRBD1 (6 bases). Looked up from germline, CDR1 is LGHDT and CDR2 is YNNKEL (reference sequence). The CDR3 sequence is 12 residues long. Trimming pared 3 bases from V and 9 bases from J, leaving 11 bases between.

The chain joins TRBV11-3 to TRBJ2-3; D may be TRBD1 (5 bases). The germline V gene has CDR1 SGHNT and CDR2 YENEEA. Trimming removed 2 bases at V and 4 bases at J, with 10 bases between. The CDR3 totals 14 residues. The CDR3 loop reads CASSLQGAPDTQYF. The CDR3 DNA reads as TGTGCCAGCAGCTTACAGGGTGCGCCAGATACGCAGTATTTT.

This clone has just a few counts. This chain connects TRBV15 to TRBJ1-1, with unresolved D. Germline loops: CDR1 LNHNV, CDR2 YYDKDF (reference sequence). V lost 8 bases, J lost 3 bases, and 16 bases lay in between. The CDR3 spans 14 residues. The CDR3, as DNA: TGTGCCACCGCAAGAGGAAGGGATTACACTGAAGCTTTCTTT. Translating gives CATARGRDYTEAFF.

V usage is TRBV5-1 and J usage is TRBJ1-1; no firm D call. CDR1 SGHRS and CDR2 YFSETQ come from the germline V gene. The CDR3 length is 15 residues. With 2 bases removed from V and 6 bases from J, the gap between germline ends came to 17 bases. CDR3 region: CASSFFSGLGAEAFF. The CDR3, as DNA: TGCGCCAGCAGCTTCTTTAGCGGGCTGGGAGCTGAAGCTTTCTTT.

The chain is built from TRBV5-1 and TRBJ2-1; 7 nucleotides align to TRBD1. CDR1 is SGHRS, CDR2 YFSETQ, per germline. The CDR3 has 17 residues. After removal of 4 bases from V and 0 bases from J, the junction contained 10 bases not matched to a gene. The CDR3 DNA sequence: TGCGCCAGCAGCCTTTGGGGGACAGCTAGCTCCTACAATGAGCAGTTCTTC. It encodes CASSLWGTASSYNEQFF.

This chain connects TRBV6-5 to TRBJ2-7; 10 nucleotides match TRBD2. Germline loops: CDR1 MNHEY, CDR2 SVGAGI. The CDR3 spans 16 residues. The junction had 10 bases not matched to a gene; V was cut back by 2 bases and J by 6 bases. CDR3 region: CASSYPPGTSVPEQYF. The CDR3 DNA sequence: TGTGCCAGCAGTTACCCCCCCGGGACTAGCGTTCCCGAGCAGTACTTC.

The chain uses TRBV6-1 and TRBJ1-1, with 11 bases aligning to TRBD1. J gave up 3 bases and V 0 bases, and 3 bases lay outside the gene matches. Germline CDR1 reads MNHNS; CDR2 reads SASEGT. The CDR3 extends over 16 amino acids. The DNA of the CDR3 is TGTGCCAGCAGTGAAGCGGGGACAGGGGGTGACACTGAAGCTTTCTTT. This sequence encodes CASSEAGTGGDTEAFF.

This clone was recorded only once. The gene calls are TRBV5-1 and TRBJ2-3; TRBD1 matches 10 bases. Germline loops: CDR1 SGHRS, CDR2 YFSETQ. This CDR3 is built from 15 residues. With V trimmed by 4 bases and J by 4 bases, 6 bases remained unmatched. CDR3 loop: CASSSGQGVADTQYF. CDR3 nucleotides: TGCGCCAGCAGCAGCGGACAGGGGGTAGCAGATACGCAGTATTTT.

The J gene is TRBJ1-1, the V gene TRBV11-2; D might be TRBD1 (6 bases). The CDR3 has 15 residues. V lost 4 bases to trimming and J lost 3 bases, with 15 bases between them. Germline assignment: CDR1 SGHAT and CDR2 FQNNGV. The CDR3 bases are TGTGCCAGCAGCTCATCCCTGAGGGGGGACACTGAAGCTTTCTTT. Translated, it gives CASSSSLRGDTEAFF.

V is TRBV7-3 and J is TRBJ1-6; 8 bases line up with TRBD1. The CDR3 runs to 19 residues. The V gene end was trimmed by 0 bases and the J gene end by 6 bases; junction bases not matched to a gene: 13. From germline, CDR1 is SGHTA and CDR2 FQGTGA. This CDR3 is CASSLTPPGQGAGNSPLHF. The CDR3 DNA follows: TGTGCCAGCAGCTTAACCCCCCCAGGGCAGGGGGCTGGTAATTCACCCCTCCACTTT. The full variable domain, rest sourced from reference TRBV7-3 and TRBJ1-6, is GAGVSQTPSNKVTEKGKYVELRCDPISGHTALYWYRQSLGQGPEFLIYFQGTGAADDSGLPNDRFFAVRPEGSVSTLKIQRTERGDSAVYLCASSLTPPGQGAGNSPLHFGNGTRLTVT.

The chain has TRBV27 and TRBJ1-1; 8 bases align to TRBD1. The CDR3 runs 15 residues. The V gene's germline CDR1 is MNHEY and CDR2 SMNVEV (reference sequence). The V segment lost 2 bases and the J segment 4 bases; nucleotides outside the gene matches: 6. The CDR3 reads CASSLTGQGGTEAFF. Written as DNA, the CDR3 is TGTGCCAGCAGTTTAACCGGACAGGGTGGCACTGAAGCTTTCTTT.

The chain is built from TRBV15 and TRBJ1-1; 11 nucleotides align to TRBD1. This CDR3 is 18 amino acids long. Per germline, CDR1 LNHNV and CDR2 YYDKDF (reference sequence). Trimming removed 1 base from V and 4 bases from J; junction bases left unmatched: 11. The CDR3 loop is CATSRGTGGAFMTTEAFF. The CDR3 DNA reads as TGTGCCACCAGCAGAGGGACAGGGGGCGCATTTATGACCACTGAAGCTTTCTTT.

Here the CDR3 reads CSVDQGGETQYF. The CDR3 DNA reads TGCAGCGTTGACCAGGGCGGAGAGACCCAGTACTTC. J is TRBJ2-5 and V is TRBV29-1, with a possible D match to TRBD1 (5 bases). This CDR3 is 12 amino acids long. V was shortened by 3 bases and J by 4 bases, with 9 bases between the two germline ends. CDR1 SQVTM and CDR2 ANQGSEA come from the germline V gene. The full variable domain, rest sourced from reference TRBV29-1 and TRBJ2-5, is SAVISQKPSRDICQRGTSLTIQCQVDSQVTMMFWYRQQPGQSLTLIATANQGSEATYESGFVIDKFPISRPNLTFSTLTVSNMSPEDSSIYLCSVDQGGETQYFGPGTRLLVL.

This chain joins TRBV28 and TRBJ1-5, with D possibly TRBD1 on 5 matching bases. Trimming stripped 1 base from V and 7 bases from J, with 14 bases between. The CDR3 is 15 residues long. CDR1 is MDHEN, CDR2 SYDVKM, per germline. The CDR3 nucleotides are TGTGCCAGCAGTTTATTGGAGGGGCTGAGGCAGCCCCAGCATTTT. Residues: CASSLLEGLRQPQHF.

This clone has just one count. The V gene is TRBV4-2, the J gene TRBJ1-4; D possibly corresponds to TRBD1 (5 bases). The CDR3 covers 16 residues. Germline V CDR1 and CDR2: LGHNA, YNFKEQ. Trimming removed 1 base from V and 5 bases from J, with 14 bases in between. CDR3 sequence (DNA): TGTGCCAGCAGCCAAGGGGGGTCGGCCAGGAATGAAAAACTGTTTTTT. Residues: CASSQGGSARNEKLFF.

This clone was seen a few times. The rearrangement links TRBV7-2 to TRBJ1-1; weak D call: TRBD1 (5 bases). Germline values: CDR1 SGHTA, CDR2 FQGNSA. V was trimmed by 3 bases and J by 4 bases, leaving 12 bases between them. The CDR3 consists of 14 residues. The CDR3 is CASSFLRGGTEAFF. The CDR3 nucleotides read TGTGCCAGCAGCTTTTTGAGGGGAGGCACTGAAGCTTTCTTT.